These 29 T cell receptor beta chains came from one sample sequenced in a study of CD4 and CD8 cells across lung adenocarcinoma regions. One entry per CDR3 protein results from TCRdb running MiXCR on the PCR reads. The table shows approximately 10,000 distinct CDR3 sequences, with 50% to 60% occurring only once. Sequencing was performed on CD8+ T cells from the margin of a lung tumor. The receptors were sampled from a male donor with lung adenocarcinoma. The CD4 and CD8 labels of this study may be unreliable.

This clonotype has ten or more counts. The V call is TRBV6-5, the J call TRBJ1-6; 8 nucleotides match TRBD1. This CDR3 comprises 14 residues. V lost 2 bases and J lost 10; bases outside the gene matches: 4. Germline CDR1 MNHEY, CDR2 SVGAGI. This CDR3 is CASSYGQGFSPLHF. CDR3 in DNA: TGTGCCAGCAGTTACGGACAGGGCTTCTCACCCCTCCACTTT.

The V gene is TRBV12-3 or TRBV12-4, the J gene TRBJ2-5; 13 bases are shared with TRBD2. This CDR3 is 14 amino acids long. The trim removed 6 bases at V and 11 bases at J, leaving 9 bases unmatched. The CDR3 bases are TGTGCCAGCAGGCCGGGACTAGCGGGAAGTGAGCAGTACTTC. This encodes CASRPGLAGSEQYF.

The V and J genes are TRBV6-1 and TRBJ2-2, with D perhaps TRBD1 (5 bases). Germline V lookup: CDR1 MNHNS, CDR2 SASEGT. The ends were cut back, 1 base at V and 4 bases at J, with 19 bases in the middle. This CDR3 is built from 18 residues. In nucleotides, the CDR3 is TGTGCCAGCAGTGAAGGGCTACAGGTTTGGGTGGGCACCGGGGAGCTGTTTTTT. This codes for CASSEGLQVWVGTGELFF.

The sample holds many counts of this clonotype. This chain's CDR3 is CASSQDPAGALQETQYF. Written as DNA, the CDR3 is TGCGCCAGCAGCCAAGACCCAGCGGGAGCCCTACAAGAGACCCAGTACTTC. The V gene is TRBV4-1, the J gene TRBJ2-5; TRBD2 matches at 8 bases. The CDR3 runs to 17 residues. Germline trimming cut 0 bases from V and 2 bases from J; bases unmatched to any gene: 8. CDR1 and CDR2 from the germline V gene are MGHRA and YSYEKL.

The rearrangement links TRBV6-1 to TRBJ2-2, with 14 bases fitting TRBD2. J lost 11 bases, V lost 7 bases, and 12 bases had no gene match. CDR3 length: 16 residues. Germline CDR1 is MNHNS and CDR2 is SASEGT. As DNA, the CDR3 is TGTGCCAGCAAAACCCCGGGACTAGCGGGAGCGATTGAGCTGTTTTTT. This translates into CASKTPGLAGAIELFF.

This chain's CDR3 is CASSGGAAILDNEQFF. In DNA form, the CDR3 reads TGCGCCAGCAGTGGAGGAGCGGCAATTCTGGACAATGAGCAGTTCTTC. The chain recombines TRBV10-1 with TRBJ2-1; D may be TRBD2 (5 bases). Germline lookup yields CDR1 WNHNN and CDR2 SYGVQD (reference sequence). The CDR3 has 16 residues. The V end was cut by 4 bases, the J end by 5 bases, with 18 bases between.

In its sample, this clonotype was seen many times. This rearrangement joins TRBV6-1 to TRBJ1-1; weak D call: TRBD1 (6 bases). The CDR3 is 12 amino acids. The germline V and J ends were trimmed by 8 bases and 4 bases, with 11 bases remaining between them. Germline V gives CDR1 MNHNS, CDR2 SASEGT. This CDR3 is CASEGVGTEAFF. DNA of the CDR3: TGTGCCAGCGAGGGGGTCGGCACTGAAGCTTTCTTT.

The V and J genes are TRBV6-1 and TRBJ1-2, with D possibly matching TRBD1 (5 bases). In germline, CDR1 is MNHNS, CDR2 SASEGT. V dropped 2 bases and J dropped 4 bases, with 11 bases sitting between them. The CDR3 sequence is 14 residues long. CDR3 in amino acids: CASSEQGSVYGYTF. The DNA of the CDR3 is TGTGCCAGCAGTGAACAGGGCAGCGTCTATGGCTACACCTTC.

By its share, this clonotype is medium-sized. This chain joins TRBV6-9 and TRBJ2-1; D may match TRBD1 or TRBD2 (6 bases each). The J call is in doubt because the DNA end fits TRBJ2-7 better. Germline CDR1 and CDR2: MNHGY and SVAAGI. The CDR3 is 16 amino acids. DNA for the CDR3: TGTGCCAGCAGTTCCAAAATGGGGGGTAGGGGGAACGAGCAGTACTTC. Protein sequence: CASSSKMGGRGNEQYF.

In this sample, this clonotype turned up many times. The rearrangement joins TRBV6-1 to TRBJ2-1; D is unresolved. Trimming shortened V by 3 bases and J by 4 bases, and 10 bases separated the two germline ends. This CDR3 contains 14 residues. The germline gives CDR1 MNHNS, CDR2 SASEGT. CDR3 region: CASSDLEPYNEQFF. The DNA of the CDR3 is TGTGCCAGCAGTGATTTGGAGCCTTACAATGAGCAGTTCTTC.

V usage is TRBV6-1 and J usage is TRBJ2-1; D remains unclear. Germline CDR1 and CDR2: MNHNS and SASEGT. This CDR3 is 17 amino acids long. V lost 6 bases and J lost 0, with 18 bases in between. DNA of the CDR3: TGTGCCAGCAGCCGAGCCCGGTTCCCCGGCTCCTACAATGAGCAGTTCTTC. This gives the protein CASSRARFPGSYNEQFF.

As concerns this clonotype: Germline and junction disagree at one end, which may indicate a read error. The gene calls are TRBV6-1 and TRBJ2-4; D is perhaps TRBD2 (7 bases). The CDR3 is made up of 14 amino acids. From germline, CDR1 is MNHNS and CDR2 SASEGT. CDR3 sequence (DNA): TGTGCCAGGCTCGGGGGGCGTCACAAAGACATCCAGTACTTC. This encodes CARLGGRHKDIQYF.

Points on this clonotype: An end of the junction does not agree with germline; a read error may underlie this. The rearrangement uses TRBV10-3 and TRBJ2-4; 8 bases are a match to TRBD2. Germline-derived CDR1 and CDR2 are ENHRY and SYGVKD. This CDR3 has 16 amino acids. Written as DNA, the CDR3 is TGTCTGAGCACCCGGACGGGGGGGAGGGCCCTAGACATGCAGTACTTT. It codes for CLSTRTGGRALDMQYF.

This chain joins TRBV27 and TRBJ2-4, with 11 bases matching TRBD2. Near its end, the DNA agrees better with TRBJ2-7, so the J call may be wrong. This CDR3 has 14 residues. CDR1 and CDR2 (germline): MNHEY, SMNVEV (reference sequence). CDR3 bases: TGTGCCAGCAGTTTCGGCCTAGCGGGAGGCGAGCAGTACTTC. Its protein product is CASSFGLAGGEQYF.

The rearrangement joins TRBV27 to TRBJ2-3; possible D gene TRBD2, 6 bases. Trimming left V 6 bases short and J 3 bases short, with 22 bases between. The length of the CDR3 is 17 residues. Looked up from germline, CDR1 is MNHEY and CDR2 is SMNVEV (reference sequence). The CDR3 loop reads CASRYSAATGVTDTQYF. CDR3 nucleotides: TGTGCCAGCAGATACTCGGCGGCAACGGGAGTGACAGATACGCAGTATTTT.

The rearrangement links TRBV27 to TRBJ2-2, with 9 bases that match TRBD1. Germline V CDR1 and CDR2: MNHEY, SMNVEV (reference sequence). There are 16 residues in the CDR3. Unmatched junction bases numbered 10, after V lost 7 bases and J lost 4 bases. Here the CDR3 reads CASNTFGTGITGELFF. The CDR3 nucleotides are TGTGCCAGCAATACTTTTGGGACAGGGATCACCGGGGAGCTGTTTTTT.

This clonotype was counted many times. V usage is TRBV27 and J usage is TRBJ2-2, with D possibly matching TRBD2 (6 bases). Germline values: CDR1 MNHEY, CDR2 SMNVEV (reference sequence). The CDR3 consists of 15 residues. V lost 3 bases, J lost 3 bases, and 11 bases lay in between. CDR3 bases: TGTGCCAGCAGTTTCGGGACTCCAGACACCGGGGAGCTGTTTTTT. Encoded protein: CASSFGTPDTGELFF.

The rearrangement joins TRBV6-1 to TRBJ2-2; 10 bases align to TRBD2. CDR1 is MNHNS, CDR2 SASEGT, per germline. The V gene end was trimmed by 5 bases and the J gene end by 4 bases; junction bases not matched to a gene: 7. CDR3 length: 16 amino acids. The CDR3 nucleotides read TGTGCCAGCAGTCTGGAGCGGGGGGGCGGCACCGGGGAGCTGTTTTTT. Residues: CASSLERGGGTGELFF.

Of note for this clonotype: A read error may account for a junction end that differs from germline. V usage is TRBV6-1 and J usage is TRBJ2-3; D is possibly TRBD2 (6 bases). This CDR3 has 15 amino acids. Germline V gene lookup returns CDR1 MNHNS and CDR2 SASEGT. The CDR3 reads CARSEVTGETDTQYF. The CDR3 DNA reads TGTGCCCGCAGTGAAGTTACGGGGGAAACAGATACGCAGTATTTC.

The V call is TRBV6-5, the J call TRBJ2-3; D assignment may be TRBD1 or TRBD2 (5 bases each). V dropped 11 bases and J dropped 3 bases, with 21 bases sitting between them. The V gene's germline CDR1 is MNHEY and CDR2 SVGAGI. This CDR3 has 15 amino acids. CDR3 residues: CAGGYGTGDTDTQYF. In DNA form, the CDR3 reads TGTGCCGGGGGTTACGGGACCGGTGATACAGATACGCAGTATTTT.

This chain connects TRBV3-1 to TRBJ1-2; 8 bases line up with TRBD1. Germline CDR1 and CDR2: LGHDT and YNNKEL (reference sequence). This CDR3 spans 11 amino acids. J lost 7 bases, V lost 8 bases, and 3 bases had no gene match. CDR3 DNA: TGTGCCAGCGCCCAGGGGGCTGGCTACACCTTC. Translated: CASAQGAGYTF.

This clonotype showed up just once. The germline gene is not matched at one end of the junction; a read error may be the cause. V is TRBV6-1 and J is TRBJ2-1; tentatively, D is TRBD2 (6 bases). Germline CDR1 reads MNHNS; CDR2 reads SASEGT. This CDR3 contains 13 residues. The CDR3 protein is CARGGVKTGEQFF. CDR3 coding DNA: TGTGCCAGGGGCGGTGTGAAAACGGGGGAGCAGTTCTTT.

This chain connects TRBV27 to TRBJ2-1; 7 bases line up with TRBD2. From germline, CDR1 is MNHEY and CDR2 SMNVEV (reference sequence). There are 16 residues in the CDR3. The ends lost 5 bases at V and 3 bases at J; junction bases unmatched: 10. CDR3 region: CASSPGGGSRYNEQFF. The CDR3 DNA reads TGTGCCAGCAGTCCAGGTGGCGGGAGCCGCTACAATGAGCAGTTCTTC.

The V call is TRBV6-1, the J call TRBJ2-2; 7 bases fit TRBD1. CDR3 size: 14 residues. Trimming at V came to 6 bases and at J to 6 bases, leaving 7 bases not matched to a gene. Per the germline V gene, CDR1 is MNHNS and CDR2 is SASEGT. The CDR3 here is CASRDDRAAGELFF. DNA of the CDR3: TGTGCCAGCAGGGACGACAGGGCGGCCGGGGAGCTGTTTTTT.

As regards this clonotype: A read error may account for a junction end that differs from germline. V and J are TRBV6-4 and TRBJ2-5, with TRBD2 matching 16 bases. The CDR3 runs 16 residues. Per germline, CDR1 MRHNA and CDR2 SNTAGT. The DNA for the CDR3 is TGTGCCAGCAGTGACGGGGCGGGACTAGCGGGAGGGGAAGAGCAATTC. Its protein product is CASSDGAGLAGGEEQF.

This clonotype appeared many times. CDR3 sequence (DNA): TGTGCCAGCTCCCGCGGAGCCGGGGTTGAGCAGTTCTTC. Protein sequence: CASSRGAGVEQFF. The chain is built from TRBV6-5 and TRBJ2-1; possibly TRBD2 for D (5 bases). V dropped 8 bases and J dropped 9 bases, with 17 bases sitting between them. Germline V CDR1 and CDR2: MNHEY, SVGAGI. CDR3 length: 13 amino acids.

This chain joins TRBV10-3 and TRBJ2-3; no firm D call. V was cut by 8 bases and J by 0 bases, with 3 bases left in between. This CDR3 is built from 11 residues. Germline V gene data show CDR1 as ENHRY and CDR2 as SYGVKD. The chain's CDR3 is CAIGSTDTQYF. The CDR3 DNA reads as TGTGCCATCGGAAGCACAGATACGCAGTATTTT.

This clonotype came up many times. V gene TRBV7-2 combines with J gene TRBJ2-2; D possibly matches TRBD1 or TRBD2 (5 bases each). CDR3 length equals 15 residues. Germline V gene sequence: CDR1 SGHTA, CDR2 FQGNSA. V gave up 3 bases and J gave up 8 bases, with 16 bases separating them. The CDR3 is CASSLKAQGAGELFF. CDR3 coding DNA: TGTGCCAGCAGCTTGAAGGCCCAGGGAGCGGGGGAGCTGTTTTTT.

The chain is built from TRBV6-1 and TRBJ2-1; 7 bases map to TRBD2. The DNA end is more similar to TRBJ2-5, so the J call may be wrong. This CDR3 has 15 amino acids. The germline V gene encodes CDR1 MNHNS and CDR2 SASEGT. The CDR3 DNA sequence: TGTGCCAGCAACTCACCTAGGACTAGTGGAGAGACCCAGTACTTC. It codes for CASNSPRTSGETQYF.